The present TCR beta chain was sequenced within a study of T cells expressing NK-cell markers. TCRdb reprocessed the 5' RACE reads and stores each CDR3 protein as one record, lacking DNA. The sample holds around 140,000 distinct CDR3 sequences. In germline, CDR1 is KGHSH, CDR2 LQKENI. The CDR3 length is 14 residues. The receptor's source is a man aged 18 to 29 in good health. Specimen: blood T cells: a sorted CD56 or NKG2C T cell subset, CD4+ or CD8+ T cells, or bulk PBMC T cells (not recorded which). The rearrangement links TRBV18 to TRBJ1-2. CDR3 sequence: CASSPPAGRYGYTF.